This T cell receptor beta chain was recorded in a study of T cell repertoires in cytomegalovirus infection. Study-level information: The public TCR beta signatures pointed to both CMV infection and matching HLA type. Study-wide results and limits: Summed frequency of public TCR beta families distinguished CMV carriers with the relevant HLA.

TCRdb re-derived calls from the reads in MiXCR, one entry per CDR3 protein. The sample lists roughly 230,000 distinct CDR3 sequences, about 15% occurring once. Trimming removed 5 bases at V and 4 bases at J, with 8 bases between. The length of the CDR3 is 12 residues. Worth noting for this clonotype: The antigen is unknown.

This TCR came from a human donor in good health (CMV status not recorded). Some clones in this sample may be carry-over from other donors' samples. The sequenced sample consisted of CD8+ T cells from PBMCs. The rearrangement joins TRBV12-3 or TRBV12-4 to TRBJ1-1; D unclear. In nucleotides, the CDR3 is TGTGCCAGCAGTCCTCTTAGCACTGAAGCTTTCTTT. Amino acid sequence: CASSPLSTEAFF.